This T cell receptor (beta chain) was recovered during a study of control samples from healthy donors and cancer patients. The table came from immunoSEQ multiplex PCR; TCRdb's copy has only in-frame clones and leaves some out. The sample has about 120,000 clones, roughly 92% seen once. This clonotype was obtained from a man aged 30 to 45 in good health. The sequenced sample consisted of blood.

The CDR3 sequence: CASSSAGAKETQYF. The DNA of the CDR3 is TGTGCCAGCAGCTCGGCAGGGGCAAAGGAGACCCAGTACTTC. This chain links TRBV11-3 with TRBJ2-5, with a weak D call TRBD1 (6 bases). Deletions cut 4 bases from V and 5 bases from J, with 14 bases between. In germline, CDR1 is SGHNT, CDR2 YENEEA. This CDR3 has 14 residues.